Listed below are T cell receptor beta chains from one sample, sequenced in a study of cytomegalovirus exposure and HLA in healthy donors. Only in-frame clones appear in the TCRdb table, and some are missing; sequencing was by immunoSEQ multiplex PCR. The table has some 150,000 clones, approximately 82% seen once; the top ten hold less than 2%. The sequencing input was PBMCs. The receptors shown here come from a man aged 35 to 55 in good health and CMV-seronegative. CDR3s include the opening cysteine and the closing phenylalanine or tryptophan. The order of the fields is V gene, clone size, J gene, D gene, CDR3 protein, CDR3 DNA. The D gene is left open where the match is weak. Clone size is shown for a subset of rows, as once, few, many or a class of expanded clone.

V: TRBV7-9
size: -
J: TRBJ2-5
D: -
CDR3: CASSLVGGAQETQYF
DNA: TGTGCCAGCAGCTTAGTTGGGGGGGCGCAAGAGACCCAGTACTTC

V: TRBV5-6
size: -
J: TRBJ2-7
D: TRBD2
CDR3: CASSQGLAGVEQYF
DNA: TGTGCCAGCAGCCAAGGACTAGCGGGGGTTGAGCAGTACTTC

V: TRBV7-3
size: -
J: TRBJ2-2
D: -
CDR3: CASSLQANSNTGELFF
DNA: TGTGCCAGCAGCTTACAAGCAAATTCGAACACCGGGGAGCTGTTTTTT

V: TRBV7-8
size: -
J: TRBJ1-1
D: -
CDR3: CASSPSATEAFF
DNA: TGTGCCAGCAGTCCTAGTGCTACTGAAGCTTTCTTT

V: TRBV7-9
size: -
J: TRBJ2-1
D: -
CDR3: CASSLVSSYNEQFF
DNA: TGTGCCAGCAGCTTAGTCAGCTCCTACAATGAGCAGTTCTTC

V: TRBV6-6
size: -
J: TRBJ1-6
D: -
CDR3: CASTLGGLSPLHF
DNA: TGTGCCAGCACACTGGGAGGGCTATCACCCCTCCACTTT

V: TRBV6-5
size: -
J: TRBJ2-5
D: TRBD2
CDR3: CASRSLAGGQKTQYF
DNA: TGTGCCAGCAGATCTTTAGCGGGGGGGCAAAAGACCCAGTACTTC

V: TRBV10-3
size: -
J: TRBJ2-7
D: TRBD1
CDR3: CATKGQGESYEQYF
DNA: TGTGCCACCAAAGGACAGGGGGAGTCCTACGAGCAGTACTTC

V: TRBV6-5
size: -
J: TRBJ2-2
D: TRBD2
CDR3: CASSYPTSGTGELFF
DNA: TGTGCCAGCAGTTACCCAACTAGCGGCACCGGGGAGCTGTTTTTT

V: TRBV28
size: -
J: TRBJ2-3
D: TRBD2
CDR3: CASRPRTRRTDTQYF
DNA: TGTGCCAGCAGGCCCCGGACTAGGCGCACAGATACGCAGTATTTT

V: TRBV19
size: -
J: TRBJ2-5
D: TRBD1
CDR3: CASSSPGQGVETQYF
DNA: TGTGCCAGTAGTTCTCCGGGACAGGGGGTAGAGACCCAGTACTTC

V: TRBV5-4
size: once
J: TRBJ1-2
D: -
CDR3: CASTQGGGAYGYTF
DNA: TGTGCCAGCACCCAAGGGGGGGGCGCCTACGGCTACACCTTC

V: TRBV10-3
size: -
J: TRBJ1-2
D: -
CDR3: CATNGGALGYTF
DNA: TGTGCCACCAACGGGGGGGCATTGGGCTACACCTTC

V: TRBV28
size: -
J: TRBJ1-1
D: TRBD1
CDR3: CASSPRGRLLAEAFF
DNA: TGTGCCAGCAGTCCCAGGGGGCGTCTCTTAGCTGAAGCTTTCTTT

V: TRBV7-2
size: -
J: TRBJ1-5
D: TRBD1
CDR3: CASSAGQGNQPQHF
DNA: TGTGCCAGCAGCGCAGGACAGGGCAATCAGCCCCAGCATTTT

V: TRBV28
size: -
J: TRBJ1-5
D: -
CDR3: CATGGGHSNQPQHF
DNA: TGTGCCACGGGCGGGGGACATAGCAATCAGCCCCAGCATTTT

V: TRBV27
size: -
J: TRBJ2-7
D: TRBD2
CDR3: CASKLAGGPHEQYF
DNA: TGTGCCAGCAAGCTAGCGGGAGGGCCTCACGAGCAGTACTTC

V: TRBV2
size: -
J: TRBJ2-7
D: TRBD1
CDR3: CASSQDRDRVHEQYF
DNA: TGTGCCAGCAGTCAGGACCGGGACAGGGTGCACGAGCAGTACTTC

V: TRBV18
size: -
J: TRBJ2-1
D: TRBD2
CDR3: CASSRTSGSGEFREQFF
DNA: TGTGCCAGCTCGAGGACTAGCGGGAGTGGGGAGTTCCGAGAGCAGTTCTTC

V: TRBV6-1
size: -
J: TRBJ2-2
D: -
CDR3: CASSENRASNTGELFF
DNA: TGTGCCAGCAGCGAAAACAGGGCGTCGAACACCGGGGAGCTGTTTTTT

V: TRBV5-4
size: -
J: TRBJ2-5
D: -
CDR3: CASRNGQTPQQETQYF
DNA: TGTGCCAGCAGAAACGGACAGACCCCACAACAAGAGACCCAGTACTTC

V: TRBV7-9
size: -
J: TRBJ1-4
D: -
CDR3: CASSFTGPEKLFF
DNA: TGTGCCAGCAGCTTCACAGGGCCCGAAAAACTGTTTTTT

V: TRBV9
size: -
J: TRBJ2-5
D: -
CDR3: CASSNGGIETQYF
DNA: TGTGCCAGCAGCAATGGGGGCATCGAGACCCAGTACTTC

V: TRBV4-3
size: -
J: TRBJ1-3
D: -
CDR3: CASSQFYDSSGNAIYF
DNA: TGCGCCAGCAGCCAATTCTACGACAGCTCTGGAAACGCCATATATTTT

V: TRBV4-3
size: -
J: TRBJ1-2
D: -
CDR3: CASSQVADSPYGYTF
DNA: TGCGCCAGCAGCCAAGTGGCGGACAGTCCTTATGGCTACACCTTC

V: TRBV6-1
size: -
J: TRBJ2-5
D: TRBD1
CDR3: CASSEGGWTGGLEETQYF
DNA: TGTGCCAGCAGTGAAGGGGGGTGGACAGGGGGCTTGGAGGAGACCCAGTACTTC

V: TRBV7-8
size: -
J: TRBJ2-7
D: TRBD1
CDR3: CASSLGQAPLHEQYF
DNA: TGTGCCAGCAGCCTTGGACAGGCTCCCCTCCACGAGCAGTACTTC

V: TRBV29-1
size: -
J: TRBJ2-1
D: TRBD2
CDR3: CSARLAGVRNNEQFF
DNA: TGCAGCGCCCGACTAGCGGGAGTGAGGAACAATGAGCAGTTCTTC

V: TRBV9
size: -
J: TRBJ1-3
D: -
CDR3: CASSVSGTGNTIYF
DNA: TGTGCCAGCAGCGTTTCAGGGACTGGAAACACCATATATTTT

V: TRBV5-1
size: once
J: TRBJ2-3
D: TRBD2
CDR3: CASSRLAGGTDTQYF
DNA: TGCGCCAGCAGCAGACTAGCGGGAGGTACAGATACGCAGTATTTT

V: TRBV6-5
size: -
J: TRBJ1-6
D: -
CDR3: CASSTDRVYSPLHF
DNA: TGTGCCAGCAGTACCGACAGAGTTTATTCACCCCTCCACTTT

V: TRBV20-1
size: -
J: TRBJ1-2
D: -
CDR3: CSAREDGGYTF
DNA: TGCAGTGCTAGAGAAGATGGCGGCTACACCTTC

V: TRBV9
size: -
J: TRBJ2-1
D: TRBD2
CDR3: CASSANAGGFNEQFF
DNA: TGTGCCAGCAGCGCGAACGCGGGGGGCTTTAATGAGCAGTTCTTC

V: TRBV4-1
size: -
J: TRBJ2-7
D: -
CDR3: CASSQEVEASYEQYF
DNA: TGCGCCAGCAGCCAAGAGGTGGAGGCCTCCTACGAGCAGTACTTC

V: TRBV13
size: -
J: TRBJ2-1
D: TRBD2
CDR3: CASSILPTGLAGGPSSYNEQFF
DNA: TGTGCCAGCAGCATCCTTCCGACGGGACTAGCGGGAGGGCCGAGCTCCTACAATGAGCAGTTCTTC

V: TRBV11-2
size: few
J: TRBJ1-5
D: TRBD1
CDR3: CASSTTGGRQPQHF
DNA: TGTGCCAGCAGCACAACAGGGGGTAGACAGCCCCAGCATTTT

V: TRBV4-3
size: -
J: TRBJ1-2
D: -
CDR3: CASSLRVLTNYGYTF
DNA: TGCGCCAGCAGCCTGAGAGTCTTAACTAACTATGGCTACACCTTC

V: TRBV7-9
size: -
J: TRBJ2-2
D: -
CDR3: CASSARVSSTGELFF
DNA: TGTGCCAGCAGCGCCAGGGTCTCCTCCACCGGGGAGCTGTTTTTT

V: TRBV7-2
size: -
J: TRBJ2-3
D: TRBD2
CDR3: CASSPGTSGYTDTQYF
DNA: TGTGCCAGCAGCCCCGGGACTAGCGGATACACAGATACGCAGTATTTT

V: TRBV5-1
size: -
J: TRBJ2-1
D: -
CDR3: CASSLAMSSYNEQFF
DNA: TGCGCCAGCAGCTTGGCCATGAGCTCCTACAATGAGCAGTTCTTC

V: TRBV10-3
size: -
J: TRBJ1-5
D: -
CDR3: CAISGQNNQPQHF
DNA: TGTGCCATCAGTGGACAGAACAATCAGCCCCAGCATTTT

V: TRBV5-1
size: -
J: TRBJ2-3
D: TRBD1
CDR3: CASRPAGGGTDTQYF
DNA: TGCGCCAGCAGACCCGCAGGGGGCGGCACAGATACGCAGTATTTT

V: TRBV4-1
size: once
J: TRBJ2-1
D: TRBD1
CDR3: CASSQTGTGYNEQFF
DNA: TGCGCCAGCAGCCAAACCGGGACAGGCTACAATGAGCAGTTCTTC

V: TRBV28
size: -
J: TRBJ2-7
D: TRBD1
CDR3: CASSSRGQGSYEQYF
DNA: TGTGCCAGCAGTTCAAGGGGGCAGGGGTCCTACGAGCAGTACTTC

V: TRBV6-4
size: -
J: TRBJ2-1
D: TRBD2
CDR3: CASSVAGTSRINEQFF
DNA: TGTGCCAGCAGTGTCGCCGGGACTAGCCGTATTAATGAGCAGTTCTTC

V: TRBV7-2
size: -
J: TRBJ1-2
D: TRBD1
CDR3: CASSSRTGGRYGYTF
DNA: TGTGCCAGCAGCTCGAGGACAGGGGGCAGATATGGCTACACCTTC

V: TRBV7-9
size: -
J: TRBJ1-4
D: -
CDR3: CASSLQGPINEKLFF
DNA: TGTGCCAGCAGCTTACAGGGGCCTATTAATGAAAAACTGTTTTTT

V: TRBV4-3
size: -
J: TRBJ1-3
D: -
CDR3: CASSQDPVSRSSGNTIYF
DNA: TGCGCCAGCAGCCAAGATCCCGTCTCTCGTAGCTCTGGAAACACCATATATTTT

V: TRBV5-1
size: -
J: TRBJ2-1
D: TRBD2
CDR3: CASSWGASGSSEQFF
DNA: TGCGCCAGCAGCTGGGGGGCTAGCGGGAGTAGTGAGCAGTTCTTC

V: TRBV30
size: -
J: TRBJ2-7
D: -
CDR3: CAWSVGAGPAYEQYF
DNA: TGTGCCTGGAGTGTAGGGGCGGGGCCGGCCTACGAGCAGTACTTC

V: TRBV9
size: -
J: TRBJ2-5
D: TRBD1
CDR3: CASSTRDRDGETQYF
DNA: TGTGCCAGCAGCACCCGGGACAGGGACGGAGAGACCCAGTACTTC

V: TRBV9
size: -
J: TRBJ1-1
D: TRBD1
CDR3: CASSVELGDRAAFF
DNA: TGTGCCAGCAGCGTAGAATTGGGGGACAGAGCAGCTTTCTTT

V: TRBV27
size: -
J: TRBJ1-2
D: -
CDR3: CASSLGAGYGYTF
DNA: TGTGCCAGCAGTTTGGGGGCAGGATATGGCTACACCTTC

V: TRBV6-5
size: -
J: TRBJ1-2
D: TRBD1
CDR3: CASSYRGQRNYGYTF
DNA: TGTGCCAGCAGTTACAGGGGGCAAAGAAACTATGGCTACACCTTC

V: TRBV15
size: -
J: TRBJ2-7
D: TRBD1
CDR3: CATSRERGQSYEQYF
DNA: TGTGCCACCAGCAGAGAACGGGGACAGTCCTACGAGCAGTACTTC

V: TRBV5-1
size: -
J: TRBJ1-2
D: TRBD1
CDR3: CASSLGQGAVNDYGYTF
DNA: TGCGCCAGCAGCTTGGGACAGGGGGCGGTGAATGACTATGGCTACACCTTC

V: TRBV5-1
size: -
J: TRBJ2-5
D: TRBD2
CDR3: CASSLTGTSEETQYF
DNA: TGCGCCAGCAGCCTAACCGGGACTAGCGAAGAGACCCAGTACTTC

V: TRBV11-3
size: -
J: TRBJ2-5
D: TRBD1
CDR3: CASSLGTGRGTQYF
DNA: TGTGCCAGCAGCTTAGGGACAGGCCGTGGGACCCAGTACTTC

V: TRBV4-1
size: -
J: TRBJ2-7
D: -
CDR3: CASSQEAGGPYEQYF
DNA: TGCGCCAGCAGCCAAGAGGCTGGGGGCCCCTACGAGCAGTACTTC

V: TRBV19
size: -
J: TRBJ1-3
D: -
CDR3: CASSIVGDYSGNTIYF
DNA: TGTGCCAGTAGTATAGTCGGGGACTACTCTGGAAACACCATATATTTT